The 2 T cell receptor beta chains below were found in one sample sequenced in a study of T cell changes during pregnancy in multiple sclerosis. Generated by immunoSEQ multiplex PCR, the TCRdb table keeps only in-frame clones and is missing some. The table shows 100,000 to 140,000 clones, with about nine tenths occurring only once. The specimen was peripheral blood, collected in the third trimester of pregnancy. Receptors were obtained from a female donor in good health, enrolled as a control in a pregnancy study.

The chain carries TRBV7-2 and TRBJ2-7; 11 bases are a match to TRBD2. Germline CDR1 reads SGHTA; CDR2 reads FQGNSA. Germline trimming cut 0 bases from V and 7 bases from J; bases unmatched to any gene: 8. The CDR3 spans 16 residues. In DNA, the CDR3 is TGTGCCAGCAGCTTAGCCCTAGCGGGGGGCCTCGGAGAGCAGTACTTC. Translation gives CASSLALAGGLGEQYF. The full variable domain, rest sourced from reference TRBV7-2 and TRBJ2-7, is GAGVSQSPSNKVTEKGKDVELRCDPISGHTALYWYRQSLGQGLEFLIYFQGNSAPDKSGLPSDRFSAERTGGSVSTLTIQRTQQEDSAVYLCASSLALAGGLGEQYFGPGTRLTVT.

Note on this clone: At one end, the junction sequence differs from germline, possibly due to a read error. The chain has TRBV19 and TRBJ1-1; possibly TRBD1 for D (6 bases). This CDR3 has 13 residues. The germline V gene has CDR1 LNHDA and CDR2 SQIVND (reference sequence). Written as DNA, the CDR3 is TGTGCCAGTAGTATTAGGGGGAACCCTGAAGCTTTCTTT. This codes for CASSIRGNPEAFF.